One T cell receptor beta chain is described in this entry. This clone has only one observation. Its binding antigen is unknown. No much larger clone exists at a distance of one base, and base qualities are not known. Germline trimming amounts to 3 bases on V and 5 bases on J, with 12 as the count of junction bases outside the gene matches. CDR1 and CDR2, looked up from the germline V gene, are LGHNA and YNFKEQ. The CDR3 covers 18 residues, taking in both the cysteine and the phenylalanine. CDR3 DNA is the only sequence kept; it has 54 bases, read in frame from the first base. After DNA extraction (Qiagen), TCRbeta V-D-J rearrangements were amplified in a bias-controlled manner and then sequenced at high throughput (immunoSEQ; Adaptive Biotech). The paper's processing steps were these. Productive sequences were analyzed at sequence level using the immunoSEQ Analyzer platform. Clonality was calculated as 1 minus Pielou's evenness, so values run from 0 (highly polyclonal) up to 1 (monoclonal). Repertoire overlap between subsets was quantified with the Morisita index, from 0 (no similarity) to 1 (complete similarity). This immuneACCESS table, as held by TCRdb, lists in-frame sequences with V and J called but not all clones. Of the missing ones, under half trace to an unresolved V gene in checked studies; the others have no known cause. The V and J calls and the clone size are those of that table, but D and trimming were determined from the DNA. The table for this sample lists 1,400 or so clones; around 64% of them were counted only once. Jointly, the top ten make up 11% to 15% of the sample.

CD3+ T cells, isolated magnetically, got 1.5 hours of stimulation with PMA and ionomycin and were then labeled using IL-17A and IFNgamma cytokine secretion assays. Synovial fluid effusions were aspirated from actively inflamed joints of psoriatic arthritis patients. For each patient, synovial fluid served as the source from which three memory CD8+ T cell populations were isolated by sorting: Tc1 cells (IL-17A-IFNgamma+), Tc17 cells (IL-17A+) and the bulk memory fraction, allowing their TCR repertoires to be compared. Psoriatic arthritis patients met the Classification of Psoriatic Arthritis Study Group (CASPAR) criteria. Cytokine-secreting cells were counterstained with viability dye and anti-CD3, CD8, CD14 and CD4 antibodies and sorted on a BD FACSAria. A few patients with psoriatic arthritis provided sorted synovial fluid CD8+ T cell subsets that underwent TCRbeta sequencing. Synovial fluid mononuclear cells were isolated with Lymphoprep and cryopreserved in liquid nitrogen before use. The medium used for cryopreservation was made up of about 46% fetal calf serum and around 10% dimethyl sulfoxide.

These data are taken from a study of IL-17A CD8 T cells in psoriatic arthritis synovium. Study-level background: The goal of the study was to characterize the phenotype, molecular profile and function of synovial IL-17A+CD8+ T cells in the pathogenesis of psoriatic arthritis. General conclusions and limits of the study: In two patients, many Tc17 clones also appeared in the synovial Tc1 population, producing Morisita overlap indices above 0.85. Synovial Tc17 cells in psoriatic arthritis were shown by TCRbeta sequencing to be polyclonal (median clonality roughly 0.08). Because no psoriatic arthritis synovial tissue samples were available, cells were taken from synovial fluid instead of synovial tissue. Only a few patients were included in the TCR sequencing, a limited sample size that the authors acknowledged. Although some individual clones took up over 4.5% of the repertoire, most synovial CD8+ subsets stayed polyclonal.

The sequenced material came from IL-17A+ (IFN-gamma+/-) memory CD8+ T cells from synovial fluid. The sample's cell subset or site label, decoded: IL-17A+IFNgamma+/- memory CD8+ (Tc17) cells. Recombination linked TRBV4-2 to TRBJ2-3, and TRBD2 matches 12 of the central bases. This TCR was recovered from a human donor with psoriatic arthritis. The nucleotide sequence reads as follows: TGTGCCAGCAGCCAGGGGCTAGCGGGGGGGGATCTTATAGATACGCAGTATTTT. Its coded protein is CASSQGLAGGDLIDTQYF.